This record concerns one T cell receptor (beta chain) sequence. The entry originates in a study of blood T cell repertoires in COVID-19. Study as a whole: Italy, Spain and the United States were the sources of the convalescent and acute COVID-19 samples. From T cells, B-cell-depleted T cells, or PBMCs came the material, which was cDNA or gDNA.

Germline V gene sequence: CDR1 SGDLS, CDR2 YYNGEE. J was trimmed by 6 bases and V by 3 bases; bases with no gene match: 8. The CDR3 contains 15 residues. Participant-reported clinical history was the basis for cohort assignment. Two negative PCRs, clearance, or symptom resolution had been documented for recovered Cohort 3 donors. The repertoire was sequenced with immunoSEQ multiplex PCR; TCRdb's copy has only in-frame clones and lacks some. The sample yields more than 450,000 clones, roughly 87% seen once. The chain carries TRBV9 and TRBJ2-3; TRBD2 matches at 9 bases. This TCR was recovered from a woman aged 18-29 years who had recovered from COVID-19. Material: PBMCs or T cells enriched from blood (not recorded which). CDR3 coding DNA: TGTGCCAGCAGCGGCGGGACTAGCTTGGGGGATACGCAGTATTTT. Translated, it gives CASSGGTSLGDTQYF.